Included here is one TCR beta chain sequence, with context. The assay was immunoSEQ multiplex PCR, and TCRdb's table has in-frame clones only and misses some. The profile shows about 710,000 clones, 80% to 90% of them singletons. The data belong to a study of shared T cell receptors in the human thymus. Germline-derived CDR1 and CDR2 are MNHEY and SMNVEV (reference sequence). V trimming: 1 base; J trimming: 0 bases; junction bases outside the gene matches: 3. This CDR3 is 16 amino acids long. These data also featured in a second study, about human thymus T cells. From that study: It was healthy Finnish infants having corrective surgery for congenital heart defects who were the donors. Resections from corrective heart surgery supplied the thymus tissue. Among thymic and blood repertoires, usage of V and J genes appeared biased. Related research examined unrelated individuals and reported that their thymic repertoires overlapped highly.

This clonotype was obtained from a boy younger than two with a congenital heart defect. The sample taken for sequencing was thymocytes. V and J are TRBV27 and TRBJ1-1, with 9 bases that match TRBD1. CDR3 residues: CASSLYRDRVNTEAFF. The CDR3 nucleotides are TGTGCCAGCAGTTTATATCGGGACAGGGTGAACACTGAAGCTTTCTTT.